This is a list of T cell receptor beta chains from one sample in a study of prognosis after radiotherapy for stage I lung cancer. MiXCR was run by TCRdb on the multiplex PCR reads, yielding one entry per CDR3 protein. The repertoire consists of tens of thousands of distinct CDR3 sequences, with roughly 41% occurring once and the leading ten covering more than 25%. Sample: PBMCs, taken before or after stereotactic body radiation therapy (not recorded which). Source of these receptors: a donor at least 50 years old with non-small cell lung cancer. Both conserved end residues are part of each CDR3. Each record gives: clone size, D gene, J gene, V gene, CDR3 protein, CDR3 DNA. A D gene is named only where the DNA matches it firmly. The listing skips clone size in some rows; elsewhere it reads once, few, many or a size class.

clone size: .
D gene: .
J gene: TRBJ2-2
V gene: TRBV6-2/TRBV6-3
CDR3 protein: CASTFLWAVAGGELFF
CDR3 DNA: TGTGCCAGCACCTTCCTTTGGGCAGTGGCGGGCGGGGAGCTGTTTTTT

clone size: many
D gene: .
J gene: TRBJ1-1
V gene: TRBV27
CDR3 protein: CASKVLGPGTEAFF
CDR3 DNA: TGTGCCAGCAAAGTTCTGGGGCCGGGGACTGAAGCTTTCTTT

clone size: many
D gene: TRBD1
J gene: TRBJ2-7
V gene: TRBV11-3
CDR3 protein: CASSGQGATYEQYF
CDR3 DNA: TGTGCCAGCAGCGGGCAGGGGGCCACCTACGAGCAGTACTTC

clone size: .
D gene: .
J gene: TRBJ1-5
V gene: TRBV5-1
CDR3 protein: CASSFRSNQPQHF
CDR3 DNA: TGCGCCAGCAGCTTTCGGAGCAATCAGCCCCAGCATTTT

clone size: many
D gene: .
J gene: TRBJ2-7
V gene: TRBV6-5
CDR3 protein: CASSYMGSYGQYF
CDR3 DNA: TGTGCCAGCAGTTACATGGGATCCTACGGGCAGTACTTC

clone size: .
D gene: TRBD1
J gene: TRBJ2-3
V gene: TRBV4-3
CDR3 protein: CASSPREATGGWTDTQYF
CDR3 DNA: TGCGCCAGCAGCCCAAGAGAGGCGACAGGGGGATGGACAGATACGCAGTATTTT

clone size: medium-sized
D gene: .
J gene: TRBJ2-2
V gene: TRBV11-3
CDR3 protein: CASNQGGELFF
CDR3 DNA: TGTGCCAGCAACCAGGGCGGGGAGCTGTTTTTT

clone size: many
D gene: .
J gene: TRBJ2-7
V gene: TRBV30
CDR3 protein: CAWSRDIASSYEQYF
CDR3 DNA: TGTGCCTGGAGCCGGGACATTGCGTCTTCCTACGAGCAGTACTTC

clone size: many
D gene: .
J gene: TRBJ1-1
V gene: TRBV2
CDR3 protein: CASSVRGAGDTEAFF
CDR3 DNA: TGTGCCAGCAGTGTTAGAGGGGCAGGGGACACTGAAGCTTTCTTT

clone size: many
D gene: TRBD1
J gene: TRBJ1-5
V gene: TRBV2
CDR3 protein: CASSDVGQGLMSNQPQHF
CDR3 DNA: TGTGCCAGCAGTGATGTGGGACAGGGATTAATGAGTAATCAGCCCCAGCATTTT

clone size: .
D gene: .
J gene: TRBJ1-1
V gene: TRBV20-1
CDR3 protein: CSARDQRGVQDTEAFF
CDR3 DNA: TGCAGTGCTAGAGATCAACGTGGGGTACAGGACACTGAAGCTTTCTTT

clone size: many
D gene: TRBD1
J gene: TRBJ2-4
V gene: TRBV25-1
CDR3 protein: CASEDRAKNIQYF
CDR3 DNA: TGTGCCAGCGAGGACAGGGCCAAAAACATTCAGTACTTC

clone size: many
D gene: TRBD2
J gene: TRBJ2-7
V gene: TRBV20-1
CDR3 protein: CSAASGNYEQYF
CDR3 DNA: TGCAGTGCTGCTAGCGGGAACTACGAGCAGTACTTC

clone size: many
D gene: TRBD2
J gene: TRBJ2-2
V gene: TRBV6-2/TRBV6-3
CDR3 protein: CASSDGSSGASNTGELFF
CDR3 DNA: TGTGCCAGCAGTGACGGGTCTAGCGGGGCCTCGAACACCGGGGAGCTGTTTTTT

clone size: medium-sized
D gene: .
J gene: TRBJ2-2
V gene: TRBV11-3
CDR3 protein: CASSFPGTSGELFF
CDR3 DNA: TGTGCCAGCAGCTTTCCCGGTACATCTGGGGAGCTGTTTTTT

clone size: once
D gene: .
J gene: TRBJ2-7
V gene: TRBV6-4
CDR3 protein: CASRPLRTSGGGYQQYF
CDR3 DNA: TGTGCCAGCAGACCCCTTCGGACTAGTGGGGGGGGCTACCAGCAGTACTTC

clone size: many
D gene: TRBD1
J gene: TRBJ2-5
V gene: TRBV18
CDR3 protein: CASSPGQGMTETQYF
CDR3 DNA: TGTGCCAGCTCACCGGGACAGGGGATGACAGAGACCCAGTACTTC

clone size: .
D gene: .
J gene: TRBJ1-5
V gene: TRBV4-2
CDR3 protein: CASSQDTGQPQHF
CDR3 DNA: TGTGCCAGCAGCCAGGACACGGGACAGCCCCAGCATTTT

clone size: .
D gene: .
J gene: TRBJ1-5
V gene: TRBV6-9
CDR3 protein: CASSYLFGLNQPHHF
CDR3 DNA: TGTGCCAGCAGTTACTTATTCGGACTTAATCAGCCCCATCATTTT

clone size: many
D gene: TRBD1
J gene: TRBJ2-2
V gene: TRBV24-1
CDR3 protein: CATSDLHRGAGELFF
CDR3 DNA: TGTGCCACCAGTGATTTGCACAGGGGAGCCGGGGAGCTGTTTTTT

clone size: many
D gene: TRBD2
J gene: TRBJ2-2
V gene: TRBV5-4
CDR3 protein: CASSRLAGTNTGELFF
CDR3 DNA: TGTGCCAGCAGTCGCCTAGCGGGTACGAACACCGGGGAGCTGTTTTTT

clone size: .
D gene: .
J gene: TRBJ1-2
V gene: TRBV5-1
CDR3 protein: CASSFLWYGYTF
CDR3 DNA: TGCGCCAGCAGCTTTTTGTGGTATGGCTACACCTTC

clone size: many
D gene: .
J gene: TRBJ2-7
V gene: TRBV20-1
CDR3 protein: CSARETVEQYF
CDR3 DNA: TGCAGTGCAAGGGAGACAGTCGAGCAGTACTTC

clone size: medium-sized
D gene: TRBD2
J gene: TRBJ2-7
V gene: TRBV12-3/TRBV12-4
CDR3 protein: CASRGLAGGYEQYF
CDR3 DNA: TGTGCCAGCAGAGGACTAGCGGGAGGGTACGAGCAGTACTTC

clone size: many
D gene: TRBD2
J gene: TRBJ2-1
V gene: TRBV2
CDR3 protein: CAWTSGITYNEQFF
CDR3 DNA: TGTGCCTGGACTAGCGGAATTACCTACAATGAGCAGTTCTTC

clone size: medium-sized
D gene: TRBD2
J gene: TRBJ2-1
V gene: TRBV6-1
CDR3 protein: CASSRTRRGLADNEQFF
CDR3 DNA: TGTGCCAGCAGCCGTACCCGCAGGGGACTAGCGGACAATGAGCAGTTCTTC

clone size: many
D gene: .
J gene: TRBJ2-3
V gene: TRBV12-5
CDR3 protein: CASGLGTLTSTDTQYF
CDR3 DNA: TGTGCTAGTGGTCTAGGGACACTAACTAGCACAGATACGCAGTATTTT

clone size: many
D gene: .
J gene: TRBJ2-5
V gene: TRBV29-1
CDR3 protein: CSVGPRGTQYF
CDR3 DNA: TGCAGCGTTGGCCCCCGGGGGACCCAGTACTTC

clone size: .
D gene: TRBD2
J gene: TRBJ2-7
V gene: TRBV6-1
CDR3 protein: CASSSPSGIVEQYF
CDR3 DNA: TGTGCCAGCAGTAGTCCTAGCGGGATTGTCGAGCAGTACTTC

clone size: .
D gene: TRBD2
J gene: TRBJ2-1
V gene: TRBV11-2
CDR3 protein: CASRRPGLANNEQFF
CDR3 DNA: TGTGCCAGCAGACGACCGGGACTAGCGAACAATGAGCAGTTCTTC

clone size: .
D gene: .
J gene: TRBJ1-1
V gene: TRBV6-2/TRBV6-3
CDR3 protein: CASSYTREGTEAFF
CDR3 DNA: TGTGCCAGCAGTTACACTCGGGAAGGGACTGAAGCTTTCTTT

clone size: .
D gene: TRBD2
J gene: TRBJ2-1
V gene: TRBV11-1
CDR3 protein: CASTFGGGVNEQFF
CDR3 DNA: TGTGCCAGCACCTTCGGGGGGGGGGTGAATGAGCAGTTCTTC

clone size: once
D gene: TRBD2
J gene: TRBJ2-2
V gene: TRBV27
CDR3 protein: CASSLSSGTANTGELFF
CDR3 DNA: TGTGCCAGCAGCCTTTCTAGCGGGACCGCGAACACCGGGGAGCTGTTTTTT

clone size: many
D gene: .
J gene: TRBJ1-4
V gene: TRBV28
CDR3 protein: CASSLAGTNEKLFF
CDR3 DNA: TGTGCCAGCAGTTTAGCTGGGACTAATGAAAAACTGTTTTTT

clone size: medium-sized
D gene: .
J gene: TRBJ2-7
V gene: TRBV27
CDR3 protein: CASSLPGALYEQYF
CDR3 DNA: TGTGCCAGCAGTTTACCCGGGGCTCTTTACGAGCAGTACTTC

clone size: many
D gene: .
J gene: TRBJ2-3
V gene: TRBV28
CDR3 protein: CASSIRAAYTDTQYF
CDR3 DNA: TGTGCCAGCAGCATCAGGGCGGCCTACACAGATACGCAGTATTTT

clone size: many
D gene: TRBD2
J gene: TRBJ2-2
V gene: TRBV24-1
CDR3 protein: CATSDPGGGDTGELFF
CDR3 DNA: TGTGCCACCAGTGACCCGGGGGGGGGGGACACCGGGGAGCTGTTTTTT

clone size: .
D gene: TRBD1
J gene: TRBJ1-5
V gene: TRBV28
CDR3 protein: CASSLEGQARNQPQHF
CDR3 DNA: TGTGCCAGCAGTTTGGAAGGACAGGCTCGCAATCAGCCCCAGCATTTT

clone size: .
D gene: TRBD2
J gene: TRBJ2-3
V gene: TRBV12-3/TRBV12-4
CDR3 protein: CVSSPLAGSTDTQYF
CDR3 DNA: TGTGTCAGCAGTCCACTAGCGGGCAGCACGGATACGCAGTATTTT

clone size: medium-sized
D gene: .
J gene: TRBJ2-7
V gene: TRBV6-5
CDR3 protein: CASSYLTSLAAPYEQYF
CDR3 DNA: TGTGCCAGCAGTTACTTAACAAGCCTAGCAGCACCCTACGAGCAGTACTTC

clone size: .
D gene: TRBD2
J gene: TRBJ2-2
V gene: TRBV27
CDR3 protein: CASSFRASGDTGELFF
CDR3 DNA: TGTGCCAGCAGTTTCCGGGCTAGCGGAGACACCGGGGAGCTGTTTTTT

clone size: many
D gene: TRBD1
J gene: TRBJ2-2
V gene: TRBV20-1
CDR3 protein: CSARDGTDHGELFF
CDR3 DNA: TGCAGTGCTAGAGATGGGACAGATCACGGGGAGCTGTTTTTT

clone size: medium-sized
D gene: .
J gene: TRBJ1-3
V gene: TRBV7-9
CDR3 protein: CASSKDGSSLGNTIYF
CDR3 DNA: TGTGCCAGCAGTAAAGACGGTTCCTCTCTTGGAAACACCATATATTTT

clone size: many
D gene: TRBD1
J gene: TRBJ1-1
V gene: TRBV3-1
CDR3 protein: CASSPRTGANTEAFF
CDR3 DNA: TGTGCCAGCAGCCCCCGGACAGGCGCGAACACTGAAGCTTTCTTT

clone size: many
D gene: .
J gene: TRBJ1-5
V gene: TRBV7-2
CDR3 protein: CASSLWGRADQPQHF
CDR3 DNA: TGTGCCAGCAGCTTATGGGGGAGGGCCGATCAGCCCCAGCATTTT

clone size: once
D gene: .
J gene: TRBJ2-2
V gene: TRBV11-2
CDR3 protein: CASSFSTWGAGELFF
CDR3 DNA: TGTGCCAGCAGCTTCAGTACCTGGGGAGCCGGGGAGCTGTTTTTT

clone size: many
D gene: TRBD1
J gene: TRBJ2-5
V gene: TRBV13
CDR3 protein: CASSLGQVSRDSLRETQYF
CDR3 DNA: TGTGCCAGCAGCTTAGGCCAGGTGTCCCGGGACAGCTTGCGAGAGACCCAGTACTTC

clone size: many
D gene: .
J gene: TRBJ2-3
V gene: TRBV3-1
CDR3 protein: CASSQDTADTDTQYF
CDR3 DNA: TGTGCCAGCAGCCAAGATACAGCGGACACAGATACGCAGTATTTT